Sequencing of this T cell receptor (beta chain) was carried out in a study of blood T cell repertoires in COVID-19. Turning to the study itself: Acute-phase and convalescent COVID-19 samples originated in the United States, Italy and Spain. PBMCs, B-cell-depleted T cells, or T cells were the source of the cDNA or gDNA that made up the material.

In the original processing: Estimated nucleated cell counts came from reference gene primer amplification. The method was immunoSEQ multiplex PCR; TCRdb's version includes in-frame clones alone and lacks a portion of them. Clone size and V and J calls were adopted from that table, with D and trimming inferred from the DNA. The repertoire holds about 73,000 clones, with over 80% as singletons. Sequencing was done on a sample of peripheral blood. The sequence was collected from a man at least 80 years old with active or convalescent COVID-19.

The CDR3 region is CASSLGDRGSQETQYF. DNA for the CDR3: TGTGCCAGCAGCTTAGGGGACAGGGGGAGCCAAGAGACCCAGTACTTC. The chain is built from TRBV7-9 and TRBJ2-5, with 11 bases matching TRBD1. Germline values: CDR1 SEHNR, CDR2 FQNEAQ (reference sequence). The CDR3 runs to 16 residues. V lost 1 base, J lost 1 base, and 2 bases stayed unmatched.